Listed below are T cell receptor beta chains from one sample, sequenced in a study of T cell responses to AZD1222 COVID-19 vaccine. Profiled with immunoSEQ multiplex PCR; TCRdb holds only in-frame clones, not every one. The sample lists around 200,000 clones; about 90% were seen once. Sample: peripheral blood, taken on day 0 of AZD1222 vaccination. Receptors were obtained from an adult in good health. Both conserved end residues are part of each CDR3.

v_call cdr3_length cdr3_aa
TRBV27 15 CASSLSWDPTDTQYF
TRBV9 17 CASSVDGGPRSYNEQFF
TRBV29-1 12 CSVDQGSEKLFF
TRBV6-5 15 CASRPNRDRVYGYTF
TRBV5-1 15 CASSSWDSSGNTIYF
TRBV11-2 17 CASSLGRSTLGNYGYTF
TRBV5-6 15 CASSSIRANNQPQHF
TRBV30 13 CAWSRGANEKLFF
TRBV15 12 CATSNPLSEQYF
TRBV28 15 CASSSTGVEATEAFF
TRBV5-1 15 CASSRFPGQPFGYTF
TRBV3-1/TRBV3-2 13 CASSQGGSEPQHF
TRBV5-6 14 CASSLVHSNQPQHF
TRBV2 13 CASHGGTVGELFF
TRBV28 10 CASSTGVTFF
TRBV9 13 CASSVEHLYGYTF
TRBV28 16 CASITPMGQGAGEQYF
TRBV5-1 12 CASSLGGSEQFF
TRBV7-2 15 CASSPQRGAYNEQFF
TRBV27 14 CASSLGQGAYEQYF
TRBV12-3/TRBV12-4 12 CASSLVKTRLFF
TRBV18 13 CASSPGQTGELFF
TRBV19 12 CASSIGRYEQYF
TRBV28 13 CASTSGGYGEQYF
TRBV28 14 CASSLPGSNQPQHF
TRBV4-1 17 CASSQRQDGGRNYGYTF
TRBV9 14 CASSAGQATGELFF
TRBV4-2 14 CASSQEDRNQPQHF
TRBV7-9 17 CASSFLLAGGRTDTQYF
TRBV5-1 15 CASSLLGQSHYEQYF
TRBV7-2 14 CASSLEGTVEPQHF
TRBV4-3 13 CASSQNGDYGYTF
TRBV6-5 13 CASVQGGNQPQHF
TRBV25-1 11 CASSINYGYTF
TRBV12-5 14 CASGLPQEGLGYTF
TRBV5-6 12 CASSDLGGTAFF
TRBV9 13 CASSVDGAETQYF
TRBV5-6 13 CASSPTRYTEAFF
TRBV5-1 13 CASSSGLNTEAFF